This T cell receptor (beta chain) was retrieved from a study of tumor-infiltrating lymphocytes in localized non-small cell lung cancer. Regarding the study as a whole: Not all patients were TCR sequenced, owing to tissue quantity.

Remarks on this clone: Its antigen is unidentified.

Clones were sequenced by immunoSEQ multiplex PCR, and TCRdb holds only the in-frame ones, with some missing. The sample has about 14,000 clones, approximately 70% seen once. CDR1 is MNHEY and CDR2 is SVGAGI in the germline V gene. The V gene end was trimmed by 5 bases and the J gene end by 0 bases; junction bases not matched to a gene: 4. CDR3 length: 14 residues. The chain links TRBV6-5 to TRBJ2-7; 7 nucleotides line up with TRBD1. Sequenced: lung tumor tissue. The TCR originated in a human donor with non-small cell lung cancer. The CDR3 loop reads CASSKDRSSYEQYF. The CDR3 coding sequence is TGTGCCAGCAGTAAGGACAGGAGCTCCTACGAGCAGTACTTC.